These 15 T cell receptor beta chains were sequenced from one sample in a study of blood T cells in healthy people across ages. A second roughly 6 to 12 cycle PCR used barcoded and J-beta primers. MiXCR was run by TCRdb on the 5' RACE reads, yielding one entry per CDR3 protein. There are about 580,000 distinct CDR3 sequences in the sample; 40% to 55% occur only once, and about 26% lies in the top ten. Sequencing used blood. Receptor source: a man older than 75 in good health.

In its sample, this clonotype was seen a few times. This sequence may be a read error, since a much larger clone differs from it by one base. The rearrangement uses TRBV6-5 and TRBJ2-5; 9 nucleotides align to TRBD2. V shed 10 bases and J 5 bases; nucleotides not matched to a gene: 17. This CDR3 has 16 amino acids. Germline assignment: CDR1 MNHEY and CDR2 SVGAGI. The CDR3 protein is CATTGGASGRRETQYF. The DNA for the CDR3 is TGTGCCACTACCGGGGGGGCGAGCGGGAGGCGGGAGACCCAGTACTTC.

This clonotype was detected many times. V and J are TRBV4-1 and TRBJ2-4; D is possibly TRBD1 (5 bases). This CDR3 is 13 amino acids long. The germline CDR1 and CDR2 sequences are MGHRA and YSYEKL. Between the trimmed V and J ends, which lost 1 base and 14 bases, there was a span of 15 bases. CDR3 amino acids: CASSQVPVRAKYF. The CDR3 nucleotides are TGCGCCAGCAGCCAAGTGCCTGTCAGGGCCAAGTACTTC.

The genes are TRBV20-1 and TRBJ2-7; perhaps D is TRBD1 or TRBD2 (5 bases each). Trimming left V 0 bases short and J 0 bases short, with 12 bases between. The CDR3 length is 15 residues. The V gene's germline CDR1 is DFQATT and CDR2 SNEGSKA (reference sequence). The CDR3 loop reads CSARDRGLPSYEQYF. The CDR3 coding sequence is TGCAGTGCTAGAGATCGGGGCCTTCCCTCCTACGAGCAGTACTTC.

This clonotype has ten or more counts. V gene TRBV6-5 combines with J gene TRBJ2-6; TRBD1 aligns across 9 bases. Germline V lookup: CDR1 MNHEY, CDR2 SVGAGI. V was pared by 4 bases and J by 2 bases, with 0 bases of the junction left unmatched. The length of the CDR3 is 15 residues. In DNA, the CDR3 is TGTGCCAGCAGTTGGGACAGGGCTGGGGCCAACGTCCTGACTTTC. Its translation: CASSWDRAGANVLTF.

The chain uses TRBV7-8 and TRBJ2-3; D is uncertain. Germline V lookup: CDR1 SGHVS, CDR2 FQNEAQ. The CDR3 is 14 amino acids. With 4 bases removed from V and 1 base from J, the gap between germline ends came to 9 bases. CDR3 DNA sequence: TGTGCCAGCAGCTATGACCTCGGCACAGATACGCAGTATTTT. Protein product: CASSYDLGTDTQYF.

The J gene is TRBJ1-1, the V gene TRBV7-9; the D is unclear. V gave up 1 base and J gave up 1 base, with 10 bases separating them. Germline V gene sequence: CDR1 SEHNR, CDR2 FQNEAQ (reference sequence). The CDR3 loop spans 15 amino acids. As DNA, the CDR3 is TGTGCCAGCAGCTTAGTTAGCGACCCGAACACTGAAGCTTTCTTT. Translating it yields CASSLVSDPNTEAFF.

V is TRBV6-5 and J is TRBJ1-4; TRBD1 is a possible D gene (6 bases). Germline loops: CDR1 MNHEY, CDR2 SVGAGI. With 7 bases removed from V and 8 bases from J, the gap between germline ends came to 17 bases. The CDR3 loop spans 14 amino acids. The CDR3 sequence: CASKGGHLREKLFF. The CDR3 DNA is TGTGCCAGCAAGGGGGGGCATTTACGGGAAAAACTGTTTTTT.

This clonotype was observed at least ten times. The chain has TRBV12-3 or TRBV12-4 and TRBJ1-1; the match to TRBD1 covers 7 bases. The ends lost 7 bases at V and 1 base at J; junction bases unmatched: 3. The CDR3 loop spans 13 amino acids. CDR3 protein: CASTRDRNTEAFF. CDR3 sequence (DNA): TGTGCCAGCACCCGGGACAGGAACACTGAAGCTTTCTTT.

This clonotype was recorded many times. The chain is built from TRBV6-5 and TRBJ2-1; D might be TRBD2 (5 bases). The length of the CDR3 is 13 residues. V lost 7 bases and J lost 5, with 12 bases in between. Per germline, CDR1 MNHEY and CDR2 SVGAGI. The CDR3 bases are TGTGCCAGCACCTCGACTATAAACAATGAGCAGTTCTTC. It is translated as CASTSTINNEQFF.

About this clonotype itself: A junction end diverges from the germline sequence, so it may reflect a read error. The V and J genes are TRBV12-3 or TRBV12-4 and TRBJ2-1; 9 nucleotides align to TRBD2. The CDR3 is 15 residues long. The CDR3 DNA reads TGTGTCAGCAGTTTAGCGGGAGTTGGGATCAATGAGCAGTTCTTC. Translating gives CVSSLAGVGINEQFF.

This clonotype was seen only a few times. The rearrangement links TRBV27 to TRBJ1-2; D is possibly TRBD1 (5 bases). Trimming stripped 6 bases from V and 3 bases from J, with 8 bases between. Per germline, CDR1 MNHEY and CDR2 SMNVEV (reference sequence). The CDR3 is made up of 12 amino acids. CDR3 residues: CASRQEDYGYTF. The CDR3 coding sequence is TGTGCCAGCAGACAGGAGGACTATGGCTACACCTTC.

The V gene is TRBV12-5, the J gene TRBJ2-5; D gene ambiguous. TRBJ2-7 matches the DNA end more closely, so the J call is doubtful. The CDR3 contains 17 residues. Looked up from germline, CDR1 is LGHNT and CDR2 is FRNRAP. CDR3 nucleotide sequence: TGTGCTAGTGGTTTGGTACGTGAGACGGCCAGCGCGACCGAGCAGTACTTC. As protein: CASGLVRETASATEQYF.

The genes are TRBV5-1 and TRBJ2-2; D is perhaps TRBD1 or TRBD2 (6 bases each). Trimming stripped 1 base from V and 0 bases from J, with 10 bases between. The germline CDR1 and CDR2 sequences are SGHRS and YFSETQ. The CDR3 extends over 16 amino acids. The CDR3 region is CASSLRGDSNTGELFF. CDR3 nucleotide sequence: TGCGCCAGCAGCTTGAGGGGGGACTCGAACACCGGGGAGCTGTTTTTT.

This clonotype was seen a handful of times. The gene calls are TRBV4-3 and TRBJ2-3; D gene ambiguous. The germline CDR1 and CDR2 sequences are LGHNA and YSLEER. V dropped 0 bases and J dropped 7 bases, with 14 bases sitting between them. This CDR3 has 15 amino acids. The CDR3 here is CASSQDVPRMYTQYF. The DNA for the CDR3 is TGCGCCAGCAGCCAAGATGTTCCTAGAATGTATACGCAGTATTTT.

This clonotype came up a few times. The chain is built from TRBV5-6 and TRBJ1-5; D call uncertain. Deletions cut 6 bases from V and 0 bases from J, with 10 bases between. Germline assignment: CDR1 SGHDT and CDR2 YYEEEE. This CDR3 contains 14 residues. The CDR3 nucleotides are TGTGCCAGCACCAGCGGGGTTAGCAATCAGCCCCAGCATTTT. Translating it yields CASTSGVSNQPQHF.